This T cell receptor beta chain appears in the sequencing data of a study of CD8+ T cells in alopecia areata. Overall study results and limits: Researchers report lesional scalp, most notably alopecia totalis/universalis, outstripped normal scalp in clonality. There were also resident alphabeta T cells of normal skin sequenced in scalp samples.

cDNA prepared by RNA extraction and subsequent reverse transcription served as the template for sequencing. This table comes from immunoSEQ multiplex PCR, and its TCRdb copy is limited to in-frame clones, with some not included. The top ten clones hold roughly 5.3% of a sample with 200,000 or so clones, around 50% of them seen once. Trimming removed 3 bases from V and 5 bases from J; junction bases left unmatched: 6. This CDR3 has 15 residues. Per germline, CDR1 SNHLY and CDR2 FYNNEI. This clone was recorded at least ten times. Its cognate antigen is unknown. The chain is built from TRBV2 and TRBJ2-2; 7 bases match TRBD1. The TCR comes from a human donor in good health. Source material: CD8+ T cells sorted from blood. CDR3 region: CASSEGTATTGELFF. CDR3 sequence (DNA): TGTGCCAGCAGTGAGGGGACAGCCACGACCGGGGAGCTGTTTTTT. The entire variable domain, with the rest obtained from reference TRBV2 and TRBJ2-2, is as follows: EPEVTQTPSHQVTQMGQEVILRCVPISNHLYFYWYRQILGQKVEFLVSFYNNEISEKSEIFDDQFSVERPDGSNFTLKIRSTKLEDSAMYFCASSEGTATTGELFFGEGSRLTVL.